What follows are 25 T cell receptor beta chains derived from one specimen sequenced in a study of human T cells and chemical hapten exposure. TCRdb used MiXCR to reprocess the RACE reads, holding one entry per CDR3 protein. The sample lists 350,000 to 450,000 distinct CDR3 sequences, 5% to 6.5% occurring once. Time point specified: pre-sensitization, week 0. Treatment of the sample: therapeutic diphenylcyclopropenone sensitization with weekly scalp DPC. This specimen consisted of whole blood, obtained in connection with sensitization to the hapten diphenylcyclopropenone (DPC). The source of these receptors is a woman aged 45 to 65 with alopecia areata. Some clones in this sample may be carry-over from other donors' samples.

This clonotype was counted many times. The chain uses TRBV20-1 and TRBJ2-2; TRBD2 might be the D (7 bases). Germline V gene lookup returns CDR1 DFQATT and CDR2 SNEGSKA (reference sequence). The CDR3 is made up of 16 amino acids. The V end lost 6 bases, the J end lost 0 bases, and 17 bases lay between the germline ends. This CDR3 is CSAPMGGPSNTGELFF. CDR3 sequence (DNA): TGCAGTGCCCCCATGGGGGGGCCGTCGAACACCGGGGAGCTGTTTTTT.

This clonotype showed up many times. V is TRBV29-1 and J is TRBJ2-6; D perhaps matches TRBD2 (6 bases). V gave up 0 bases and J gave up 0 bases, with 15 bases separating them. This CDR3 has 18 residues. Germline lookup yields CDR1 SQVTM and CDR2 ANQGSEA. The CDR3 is CSVEDPGEANSGANVLTF. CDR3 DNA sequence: TGCAGCGTTGAAGATCCGGGGGAGGCCAACTCTGGGGCCAACGTCCTGACTTTC.

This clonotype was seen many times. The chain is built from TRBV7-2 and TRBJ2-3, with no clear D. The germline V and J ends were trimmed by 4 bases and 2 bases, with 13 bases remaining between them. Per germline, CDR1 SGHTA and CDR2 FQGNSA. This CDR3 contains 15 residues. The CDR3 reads CASSSGWGFTDTQYF. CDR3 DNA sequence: TGTGCCAGCAGCTCAGGCTGGGGATTCACAGATACGCAGTATTTT.

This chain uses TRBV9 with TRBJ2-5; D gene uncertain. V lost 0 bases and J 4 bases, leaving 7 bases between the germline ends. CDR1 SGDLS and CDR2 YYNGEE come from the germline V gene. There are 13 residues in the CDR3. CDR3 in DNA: TGTGCCAGCAGCGTAGGGGCCAGAGAGACCCAGTACTTC. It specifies CASSVGARETQYF.

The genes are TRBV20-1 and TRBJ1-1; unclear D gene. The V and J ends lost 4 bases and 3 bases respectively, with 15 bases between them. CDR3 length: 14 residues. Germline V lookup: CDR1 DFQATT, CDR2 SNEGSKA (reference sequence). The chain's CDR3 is CSATGALGHTEAFF. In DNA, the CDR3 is TGCAGTGCTACCGGAGCATTGGGTCACACTGAAGCTTTCTTT.

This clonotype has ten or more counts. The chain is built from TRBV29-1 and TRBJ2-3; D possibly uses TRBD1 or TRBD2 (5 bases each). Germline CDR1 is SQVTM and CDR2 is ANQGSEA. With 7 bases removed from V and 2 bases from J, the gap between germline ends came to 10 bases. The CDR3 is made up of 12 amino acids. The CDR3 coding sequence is TGCAGCGAGGGACGGGACACAGATACGCAGTATTTT. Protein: CSEGRDTDTQYF.

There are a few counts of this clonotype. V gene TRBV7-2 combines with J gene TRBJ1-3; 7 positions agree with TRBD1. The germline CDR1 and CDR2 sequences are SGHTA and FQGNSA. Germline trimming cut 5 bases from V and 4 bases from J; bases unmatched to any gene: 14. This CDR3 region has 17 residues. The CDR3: CASSPGPDRALGNTIYF. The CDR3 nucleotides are TGTGCCAGCAGCCCGGGACCAGACAGGGCTCTCGGAAACACCATATATTTT.

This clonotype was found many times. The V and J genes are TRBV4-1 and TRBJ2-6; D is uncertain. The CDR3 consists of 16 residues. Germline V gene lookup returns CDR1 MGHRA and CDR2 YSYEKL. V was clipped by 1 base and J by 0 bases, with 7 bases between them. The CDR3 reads CASSQGRASGANVLTF. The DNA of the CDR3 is TGCGCCAGCAGCCAAGGAAGGGCCTCTGGGGCCAACGTCCTGACTTTC.

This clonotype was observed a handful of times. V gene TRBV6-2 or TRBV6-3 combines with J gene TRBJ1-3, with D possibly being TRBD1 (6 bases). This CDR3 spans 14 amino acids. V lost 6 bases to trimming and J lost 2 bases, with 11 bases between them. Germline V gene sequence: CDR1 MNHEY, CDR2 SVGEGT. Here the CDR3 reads CASSWDTPGNTIYF. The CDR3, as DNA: TGTGCCAGCAGCTGGGACACTCCTGGAAACACCATATATTTT.

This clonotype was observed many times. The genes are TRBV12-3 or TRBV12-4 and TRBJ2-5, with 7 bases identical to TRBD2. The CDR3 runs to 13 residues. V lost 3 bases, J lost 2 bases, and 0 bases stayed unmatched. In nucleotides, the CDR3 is TGTGCCAGCAGTTTCGGGGGGCAAGAGACCCAGTACTTC. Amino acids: CASSFGGQETQYF.

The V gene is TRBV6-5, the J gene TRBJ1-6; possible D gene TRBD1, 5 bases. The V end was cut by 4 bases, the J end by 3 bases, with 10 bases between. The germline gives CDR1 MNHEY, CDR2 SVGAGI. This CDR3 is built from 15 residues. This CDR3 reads CASSWRDGYNSPLHF. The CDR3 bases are TGTGCCAGCAGTTGGCGGGACGGCTATAATTCACCCCTCCACTTT.

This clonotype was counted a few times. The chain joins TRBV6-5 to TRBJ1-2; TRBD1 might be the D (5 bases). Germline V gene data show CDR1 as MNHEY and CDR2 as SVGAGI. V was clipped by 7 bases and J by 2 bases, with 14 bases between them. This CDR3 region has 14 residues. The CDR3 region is CASNPSPGNYGYTF. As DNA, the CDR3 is TGTGCCAGCAACCCGTCCCCAGGGAACTATGGCTACACCTTC.

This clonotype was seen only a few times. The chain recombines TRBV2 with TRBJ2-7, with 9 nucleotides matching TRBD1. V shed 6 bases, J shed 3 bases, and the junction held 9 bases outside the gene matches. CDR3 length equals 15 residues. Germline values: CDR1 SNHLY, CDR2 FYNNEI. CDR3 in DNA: TGTGCCAGCAGCCGACCCACAGGGGGCTTCTACGAGCAGTACTTC. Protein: CASSRPTGGFYEQYF.

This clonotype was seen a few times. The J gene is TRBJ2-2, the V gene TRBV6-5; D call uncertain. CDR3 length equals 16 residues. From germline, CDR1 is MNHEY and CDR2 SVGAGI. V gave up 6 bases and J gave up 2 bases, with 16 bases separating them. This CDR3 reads CASRPSGGFNTGELFF. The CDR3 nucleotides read TGTGCCAGCAGACCCTCGGGCGGTTTCAACACCGGGGAGCTGTTTTTT.

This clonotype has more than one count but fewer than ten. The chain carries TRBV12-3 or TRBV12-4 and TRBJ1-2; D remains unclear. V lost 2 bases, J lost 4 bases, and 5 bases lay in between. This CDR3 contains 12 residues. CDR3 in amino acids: CASSLTSYGYTF. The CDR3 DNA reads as TGTGCCAGCAGTTTAACCAGCTATGGCTACACCTTC.

The CDR3 protein is CASSPWGEKLFF. DNA of the CDR3: TGTGCCAGCAGCCCGTGGGGGGAAAAACTGTTTTTT. The chain is built from TRBV13 and TRBJ1-4; maybe TRBD1 (5 bases). The CDR3 is 12 amino acids. CDR1 and CDR2 from the germline V gene are PRHDT and FYEKMQ (reference sequence). Between the trimmed V and J ends, which lost 5 bases and 8 bases, there was a span of 9 bases.

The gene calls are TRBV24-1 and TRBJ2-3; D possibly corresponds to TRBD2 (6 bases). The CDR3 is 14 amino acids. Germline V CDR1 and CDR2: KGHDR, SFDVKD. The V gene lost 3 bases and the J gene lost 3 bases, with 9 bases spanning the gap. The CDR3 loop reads CATSDRLATDTQYF. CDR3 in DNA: TGTGCCACCAGTGATCGGCTAGCGACAGATACGCAGTATTTT.

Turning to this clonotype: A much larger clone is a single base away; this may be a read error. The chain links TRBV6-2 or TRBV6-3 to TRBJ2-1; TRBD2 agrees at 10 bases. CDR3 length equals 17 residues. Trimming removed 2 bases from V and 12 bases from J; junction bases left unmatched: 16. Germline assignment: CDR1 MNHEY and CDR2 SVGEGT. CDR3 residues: CASSYRGSGRSRHGQFF. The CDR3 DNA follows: TGTGCCAGCAGTTACCGGGGTAGCGGGAGGTCTAGACATGGGCAGTTCTTC.

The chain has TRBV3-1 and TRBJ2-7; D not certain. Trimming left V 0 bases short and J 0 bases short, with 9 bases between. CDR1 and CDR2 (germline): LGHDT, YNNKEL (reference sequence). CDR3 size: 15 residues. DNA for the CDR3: TGTGCCAGCAGCCAAGATATCAGTACCTCCTACGAGCAGTACTTC. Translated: CASSQDISTSYEQYF.

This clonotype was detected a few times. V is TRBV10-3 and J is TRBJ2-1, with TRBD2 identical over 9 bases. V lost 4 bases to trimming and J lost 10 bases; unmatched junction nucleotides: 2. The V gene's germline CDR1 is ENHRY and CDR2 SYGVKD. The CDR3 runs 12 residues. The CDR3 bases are TGTGCCATCAGTGGCCTAGCGGGGGAGCAGTTCTTC. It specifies CAISGLAGEQFF.

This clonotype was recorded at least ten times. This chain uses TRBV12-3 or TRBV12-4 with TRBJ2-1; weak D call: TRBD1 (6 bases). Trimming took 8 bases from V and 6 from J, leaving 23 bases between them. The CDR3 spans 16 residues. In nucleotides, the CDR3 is TGTGCCAGCGGGATGGGAGTGGACAGCGTCGCCAATGAGCAGTTCTTC. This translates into CASGMGVDSVANEQFF.

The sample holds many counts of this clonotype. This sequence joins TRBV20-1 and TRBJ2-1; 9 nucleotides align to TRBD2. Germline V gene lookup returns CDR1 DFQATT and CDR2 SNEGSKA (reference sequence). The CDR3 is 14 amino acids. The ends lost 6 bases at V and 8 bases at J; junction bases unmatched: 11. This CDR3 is CSARGSGSWHEQFF. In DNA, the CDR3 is TGCAGTGCCAGGGGTAGCGGGAGTTGGCATGAGCAGTTCTTC.

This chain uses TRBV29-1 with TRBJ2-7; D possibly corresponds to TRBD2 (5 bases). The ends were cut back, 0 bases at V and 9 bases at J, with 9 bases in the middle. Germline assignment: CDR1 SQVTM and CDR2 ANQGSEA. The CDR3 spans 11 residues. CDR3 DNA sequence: TGCAGCGTTGAAGATAGGGCGGGGCAGTACTTC. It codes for CSVEDRAGQYF.

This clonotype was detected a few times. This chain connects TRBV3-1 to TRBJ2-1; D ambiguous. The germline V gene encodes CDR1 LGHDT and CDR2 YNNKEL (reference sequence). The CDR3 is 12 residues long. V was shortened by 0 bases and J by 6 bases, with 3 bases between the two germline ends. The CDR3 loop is CASSQEINEQFF. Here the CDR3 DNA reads TGTGCCAGCAGCCAAGAGATCAATGAGCAGTTCTTC.

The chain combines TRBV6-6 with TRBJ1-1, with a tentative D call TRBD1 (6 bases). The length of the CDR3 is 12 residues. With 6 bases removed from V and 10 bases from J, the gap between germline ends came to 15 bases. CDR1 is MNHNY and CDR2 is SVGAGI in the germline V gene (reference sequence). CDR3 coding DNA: TGTGCCAGCAGCGTTGGACAGCGTGCAGCTTTCTTT. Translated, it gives CASSVGQRAAFF.